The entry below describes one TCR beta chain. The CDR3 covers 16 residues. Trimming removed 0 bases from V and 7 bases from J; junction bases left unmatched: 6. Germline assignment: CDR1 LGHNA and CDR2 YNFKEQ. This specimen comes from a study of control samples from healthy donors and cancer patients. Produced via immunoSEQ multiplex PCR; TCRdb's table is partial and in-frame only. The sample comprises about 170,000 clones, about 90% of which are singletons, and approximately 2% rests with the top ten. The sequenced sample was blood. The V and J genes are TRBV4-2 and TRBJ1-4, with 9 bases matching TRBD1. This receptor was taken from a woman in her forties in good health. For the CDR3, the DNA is TGTGCCAGCAGCCAAGATTTAAGGGACAGGGTTGAAAAACTGTTTTTT. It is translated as CASSQDLRDRVEKLFF.